This T cell receptor beta chain was identified in a study of cytomegalovirus exposure and HLA in healthy donors. Germline V lookup: CDR1 MNHNS, CDR2 SASEGT. The CDR3 is 13 amino acids. Trimming stripped 1 base from V and 2 bases from J, with 6 bases between. Regarding the study as a whole: What a later analysis reportedly showed was that an Asian-associated ancestry cluster had fewer N-insertions than the roughly 700-donor mean.

The PCR was carried out with 60 Vbeta primers and 13 Jbeta primers. This table comes from immunoSEQ multiplex PCR, and its TCRdb copy is limited to in-frame clones, with some not included. The sample comprises 170,000 or so clones, around 70% of which are singletons, and 2.9% rests with the top ten. Points on this clone: Its cognate antigen is unknown.

The genes are TRBV6-1 and TRBJ2-7; TRBD1 is a possible D gene (6 bases). Sequencing was done on a sample of PBMCs. This sequence was found in a male donor in good health and CMV-seronegative. Here the CDR3 DNA reads TGTGCCAGCAGTGAAGGGACAGCCTACGAGCAGTACTTC. Its protein product is CASSEGTAYEQYF.